Reported below is one T cell receptor (beta chain). Its specificity is unknown. CDR1 and CDR2 (germline): LGHDT, YNNKEL (reference sequence). The CDR3 totals 13 residues. V lost 2 bases and J lost 6, with 8 bases in between. The repertoire was sequenced with immunoSEQ multiplex PCR; TCRdb's copy has only in-frame clones and lacks some. The sample gives around 140,000 clones, 85% to 95% of which show up once; under 10% is in the top ten. This entry comes from a study of T cell responses to AZD1222 COVID-19 vaccine. About the study: Second doses that came at about 4 or about 12 weeks were put together.

Points from the study as a whole: Clonal diversity was possibly underestimated; the donors were predominantly white British and more often female.

The V call is TRBV3-1 (or the pseudogene TRBV3-2), the J call TRBJ1-5, with D uncertain. This sequence was found in an adult in good health. The sequencing used peripheral blood, collected on day 0 of AZD1222 vaccination. The CDR3, as DNA: TGTGCCAGCAGCCAAACTTGGGCTCAGCCCCAGCATTTT. Amino acids: CASSQTWAQPQHF.